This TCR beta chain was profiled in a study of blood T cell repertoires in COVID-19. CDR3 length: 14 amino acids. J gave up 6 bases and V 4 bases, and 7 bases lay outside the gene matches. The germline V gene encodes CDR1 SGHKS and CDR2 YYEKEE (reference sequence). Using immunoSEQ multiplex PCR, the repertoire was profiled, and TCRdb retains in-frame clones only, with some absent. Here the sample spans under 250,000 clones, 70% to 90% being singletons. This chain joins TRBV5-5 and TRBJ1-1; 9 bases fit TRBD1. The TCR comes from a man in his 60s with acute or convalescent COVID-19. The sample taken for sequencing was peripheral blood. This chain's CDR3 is CASSIRTGAPEAFF. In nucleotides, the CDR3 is TGTGCCAGCAGCATACGGACAGGGGCCCCTGAAGCTTTCTTT. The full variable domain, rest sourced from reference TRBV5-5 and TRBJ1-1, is DAGVTQSPTHLIKTRGQQVTLRCSPISGHKSVSWYQQVLGQGPQFIFQYYEKEERGRGNFPDRFSARQFPNYSSELNVNALLLGDSALYLCASSIRTGAPEAFFGQGTRLTVV.